This T cell receptor beta chain was documented in a study of immune evolution from preneoplasia to lung adenocarcinoma. Germline assignment: CDR1 SGHNT and CDR2 YYREEE (reference sequence). This CDR3 has 15 amino acids. Trimming removed 0 bases at V and 0 bases at J, with 10 bases between. The table came from immunoSEQ multiplex PCR; TCRdb's copy has only in-frame clones and leaves some out. The data hold 8,000 to 10,000 clones, with 80% to 85% observed a single time. The gene calls are TRBV5-4 and TRBJ2-7, with D possibly matching TRBD2 (6 bases). This TCR was sampled from a person aged 70 to 85 with lung adenocarcinoma. Some clones in this sample may be carry-over from other donors' samples. The material sequenced was FFPE minimally invasive lung adenocarcinoma tissue. In DNA, the CDR3 is TGTGCCAGCAGCTTGGGACGGGACTCCTCCTACGAGCAGTACTTC. Amino acids: CASSLGRDSSYEQYF.